These 21 T cell receptor beta chains originate from one sample sequenced in a study of T cell repertoires in cytomegalovirus infection. Via MiXCR, TCRdb re-called the reads, giving one row per CDR3 protein. The table records 250,000 or so distinct CDR3 sequences, around an eighth of them present only once. Sequencing input: PBMCs. All receptors derive from a human donor in good health (CMV status not recorded). Some clones in this sample may be carry-over from other donors' samples.

In this sample, this clonotype turned up many times. The chain combines TRBV7-6 with TRBJ2-7, with 8 bases matching TRBD1. The ends lost 0 bases at V and 0 bases at J; junction bases unmatched: 4. This CDR3 spans 16 amino acids. The V gene's germline CDR1 is SGHVS and CDR2 FNYEAQ. CDR3 sequence reads: CASSLAPGQGSYEQYF. In nucleotides, the CDR3 is TGTGCCAGCAGCTTAGCGCCCGGACAGGGCTCCTACGAGCAGTACTTC.

This clonotype came up a few times. The genes are TRBV29-1 and TRBJ1-5, with D tentatively TRBD1 (6 bases). Per germline, CDR1 SQVTM and CDR2 ANQGSEA. V was trimmed by 4 bases and J by 1 base, leaving 17 bases between them. CDR3 length: 16 residues. The CDR3 spells CSVVEAGDWSNQPQHF. The CDR3 DNA sequence: TGCAGCGTTGTAGAGGCAGGGGATTGGAGCAATCAGCCCCAGCATTTT.

This clonotype showed up many times. The rearrangement links TRBV12-3 or TRBV12-4 to TRBJ1-1, with 7 bases identical to TRBD1. Losses at the gene ends were 4 bases for V and 3 bases for J; bases not matched to a gene: 14. The CDR3 runs 17 residues. The CDR3 reads CASSSTIVNRGHTEAFF. CDR3 sequence (DNA): TGTGCCAGCAGTTCCACGATTGTAAACAGGGGACACACTGAAGCTTTCTTT.

This clonotype appeared many times. The genes are TRBV7-2 and TRBJ2-7, with 10 bases identical to TRBD1. The CDR3 length is 14 residues. The trim removed 3 bases at V and 4 bases at J, leaving 3 bases unmatched. CDR1 and CDR2 from the germline V gene are SGHTA and FQGNSA. The DNA for the CDR3 is TGTGCCAGCAGCTTCGACAGGGGGCTGTACGAGCAGTACTTC. Its protein product is CASSFDRGLYEQYF.

This clonotype occurred a few times. The chain employs TRBV29-1 and TRBJ2-3; tentative D call: TRBD2 (6 bases). The CDR3 runs to 13 residues. Germline V gene data show CDR1 as SQVTM and CDR2 as ANQGSEA. Trimming took off 6 bases at V and 1 base at J, with 11 bases between the two ends. The chain's CDR3 is CSVRRGGTDTQYF. DNA of the CDR3: TGCAGCGTAAGGCGGGGCGGCACAGATACGCAGTATTTT.

Of note for this clonotype: A much bigger clone sits one base away, suggesting this may be a read error. The chain employs TRBV11-2 and TRBJ2-5; 10 bases line up with TRBD1. Germline CDR1 and CDR2: SGHAT and FQNNGV. The CDR3 sequence is 16 residues long. This CDR3 is CPSSIPGTGAQETQYF. The CDR3 DNA is TGCCCCAGCAGCATCCCCGGGACAGGGGCACAAGAGACCCAGTACTTC. Together with reference TRBV11-2 and TRBJ2-5, the CDR3 gives the full variable domain: EAGVAQSPRYKIIEKRQSVAFWCNPISGHATLYWYQQILGQGPKLLIQFQNNGVVDDSQLPKDRFSAERLKGVDSTLKIQPAKLEDSAVYLCPSSIPGTGAQETQYFGPGTRLLVL.

This chain uses TRBV4-2 with TRBJ1-5; maybe TRBD1 (6 bases). The CDR3 has 14 residues. With 1 base removed from V and 5 bases from J, the gap between germline ends came to 9 bases. The V gene's germline CDR1 is LGHNA and CDR2 YNFKEQ. CDR3 region: CASSQVGADQPQHF. For the CDR3, the DNA is TGTGCCAGCAGCCAAGTGGGGGCCGATCAGCCCCAGCATTTT.

Many counts were recorded for this clonotype. This sequence joins TRBV7-2 and TRBJ2-3; D unresolved. The CDR3 length is 14 residues. Trimming removed 4 bases at V and 6 bases at J, with 14 bases between. Germline V gene data show CDR1 as SGHTA and CDR2 as FQGNSA. CDR3 residues: CASSWKGVRDTQYF. Here the CDR3 DNA reads TGTGCCAGCAGCTGGAAGGGTGTGCGGGATACGCAGTATTTT.

The chain carries TRBV6-2 or TRBV6-3 and TRBJ2-3; 10 positions agree with TRBD2. Trimming cost V 6 bases and J 5 bases; bases outside gene matches: 5. This CDR3 comprises 14 residues. In germline, CDR1 is MNHEY, CDR2 SVGEGT. This chain's CDR3 is CASRAGGPLDTQYF. CDR3 nucleotides: TGTGCCAGCAGAGCGGGGGGGCCCTTAGATACGCAGTATTTT.

In this sample, this clonotype turned up many times. The V and J genes are TRBV19 and TRBJ2-7, with unresolved D. Germline V gene data show CDR1 as LNHDA and CDR2 as SQIVND (reference sequence). The V gene lost 5 bases and the J gene lost 1 base, with 12 bases spanning the gap. The CDR3 runs 14 residues. The CDR3 sequence: CASSSALLSYEQYF. The DNA for the CDR3 is TGTGCCAGTAGTTCCGCTCTACTTTCCTACGAGCAGTACTTC.

In this sample, this clonotype turned up a few times. The V call is TRBV7-8, the J call TRBJ1-1, with TRBD1 matching over 7 bases. The V gene end was trimmed by 5 bases and the J gene end by 2 bases; junction bases not matched to a gene: 11. The CDR3 sequence is 16 residues long. Germline loops: CDR1 SGHVS, CDR2 FQNEAQ. The CDR3 spells CASSPNWAGGNTEAFF. In nucleotides, the CDR3 is TGTGCCAGCAGCCCTAACTGGGCAGGGGGAAACACTGAAGCTTTCTTT.

This clonotype was counted at least ten times. The chain recombines TRBV19 with TRBJ1-2; D unclear. Trimming left V 4 bases short and J 1 base short, with 10 bases between. Germline CDR1 reads LNHDA; CDR2 reads SQIVND (reference sequence). The CDR3 is made up of 14 amino acids. The CDR3 region is CASSTGRHNYGYTF. DNA for the CDR3: TGTGCCAGTAGTACTGGACGGCATAACTATGGCTACACCTTC.

This clonotype has just a few counts. The rearrangement joins TRBV5-6 to TRBJ1-1; no reliable D call. The V gene's germline CDR1 is SGHDT and CDR2 YYEEEE. Trimming cost V 2 bases and J 5 bases, with 10 bases left between them. CDR3 length equals 13 residues. CDR3 nucleotide sequence: TGTGCCAGCAGCTTTCTTTCGAGGACTGAAGCTTTCTTT. As protein: CASSFLSRTEAFF.

V usage is TRBV29-1 and J usage is TRBJ2-3; 7 nucleotides align to TRBD1. The CDR3 has 14 residues. V lost 7 bases, J lost 0 bases, and 7 bases stayed unmatched. The V gene's germline CDR1 is SQVTM and CDR2 ANQGSEA. The CDR3 DNA is TGCAGCGACGCCGGACAGGTTAGCACAGATACGCAGTATTTT. Its protein product is CSDAGQVSTDTQYF.

This clonotype was counted many times. This rearrangement joins TRBV6-2 or TRBV6-3 to TRBJ2-1, with D maybe TRBD1 (6 bases). The CDR3 is 13 residues long. Germline loops: CDR1 MNHEY, CDR2 SVGEGT. With 4 bases removed from V and 5 bases from J, the gap between germline ends came to 9 bases. The CDR3 protein is CASSSDSNNEQFF. As DNA, the CDR3 is TGTGCCAGCAGTTCGGACAGCAACAATGAGCAGTTCTTC.

This clonotype was recorded many times. The rearrangement joins TRBV2 to TRBJ2-7; TRBD2 is a possible D gene (5 bases). Trimming cost V 5 bases and J 3 bases, with 14 bases left between them. The CDR3 totals 14 residues. Germline V gene lookup returns CDR1 SNHLY and CDR2 FYNNEI. This CDR3 is CASSNTRASYEQYF. CDR3 coding DNA: TGTGCCAGCAGTAACACGAGGGCAAGCTACGAGCAGTACTTC.

The sample holds a few counts of this clonotype. V is TRBV6-2 or TRBV6-3 and J is TRBJ2-3; no clear D gene. With 5 bases removed from V and 6 bases from J, the gap between germline ends came to 12 bases. The CDR3 extends over 13 amino acids. CDR1 and CDR2 from the germline V gene are MNHEY and SVGEGT. The CDR3 reads CASSGSSWDTQYF. The CDR3 DNA reads TGTGCCAGCAGTGGCAGCTCCTGGGATACGCAGTATTTT.

The rearrangement links TRBV10-3 to TRBJ2-3; 10 nucleotides line up with TRBD2. V was clipped by 4 bases and J by 2 bases; unmatched bases: 12. This CDR3 spans 18 amino acids. Germline V CDR1 and CDR2: ENHRY, SYGVKD. The CDR3 region is CAISAEAGGTTTTDTQYF. CDR3 bases: TGTGCCATCAGTGCAGAAGCGGGGGGGACTACGACCACAGATACGCAGTATTTT.

V and J are TRBV20-1 and TRBJ1-2; 8 positions match TRBD1. CDR3 length: 14 amino acids. Germline V lookup: CDR1 DFQATT, CDR2 SNEGSKA (reference sequence). V shed 3 bases and J 2 bases; nucleotides not matched to a gene: 5. As DNA, the CDR3 is TGCAGTGCTAGGAACCGACAGGGGAACTATGGCTACACCTTC. As protein: CSARNRQGNYGYTF.

This clonotype was seen many times. The chain couples TRBV7-2 to TRBJ2-3, with 11 bases matching TRBD2. Germline assignment: CDR1 SGHTA and CDR2 FQGNSA. This CDR3 contains 15 residues. V shed 3 bases, J shed 4 bases, and the junction held 3 bases outside the gene matches. The DNA for the CDR3 is TGTGCCAGCAGCTTCCTAGCGGGGGGTCCAGATACGCAGTATTTT. Protein: CASSFLAGGPDTQYF.

There are many counts of this clonotype. This chain uses TRBV7-8 with TRBJ1-4; D is perhaps TRBD1 (6 bases). V dropped 4 bases and J dropped 8 bases, with 11 bases sitting between them. CDR1 is SGHVS and CDR2 is FQNEAQ in the germline V gene. The CDR3 totals 13 residues. CDR3 loop: CASSSRTAEKLFF. The CDR3 bases are TGTGCCAGCAGCTCTAGGACAGCAGAAAAACTGTTTTTT.